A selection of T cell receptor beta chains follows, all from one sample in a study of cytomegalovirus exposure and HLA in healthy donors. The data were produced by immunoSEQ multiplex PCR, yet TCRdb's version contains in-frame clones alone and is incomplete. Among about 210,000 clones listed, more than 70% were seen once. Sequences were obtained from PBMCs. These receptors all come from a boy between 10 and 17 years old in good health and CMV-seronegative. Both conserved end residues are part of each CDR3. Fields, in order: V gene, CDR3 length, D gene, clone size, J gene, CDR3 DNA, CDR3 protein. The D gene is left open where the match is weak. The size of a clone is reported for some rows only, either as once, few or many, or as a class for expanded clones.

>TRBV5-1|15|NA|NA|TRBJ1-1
TGCGCCAGCAGCTTGGATAGGCGGATGAACACTGAAGCTTTCTTT
CASSLDRRMNTEAFF
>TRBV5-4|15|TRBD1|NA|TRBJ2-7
TGTGCCAGCAGTCCTCGGACAGGGACCCTGGGGGAGCAGTACTTC
CASSPRTGTLGEQYF
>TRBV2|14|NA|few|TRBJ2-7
TGTGCCAGCAGTGTTCAGGCCCCCTCCTACGAGCAGTACTTC
CASSVQAPSYEQYF
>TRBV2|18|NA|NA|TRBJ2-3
TGTGCCAGCAGTACTCCCTCAGGGGAATACCTCCGCACAGATACGCAGTATTTT
CASSTPSGEYLRTDTQYF
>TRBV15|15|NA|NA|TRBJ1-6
TGTGCCACCAGCAGAACAAACATACAGGGTTCACCCCTCCACTTT
CATSRTNIQGSPLHF
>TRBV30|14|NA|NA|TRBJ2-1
TGTGCCTGGAGTGTACAAGGGGCCTGGGATGAGCAGTTCTTC
CAWSVQGAWDEQFF
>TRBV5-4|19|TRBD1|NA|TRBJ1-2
TGTGCCAGCAGCTCCAAACTCATGACAGGGAGAAAGGGAGAGCCTGGCTACACCTTC
CASSSKLMTGRKGEPGYTF
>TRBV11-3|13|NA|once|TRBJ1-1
TGTGCCAGCAGCTTCACCCACGGTTCTGAAGCTTTCTTT
CASSFTHGSEAFF
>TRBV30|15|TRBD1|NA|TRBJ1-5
TGTGCCTGGTCAAACGGGGGGACAGGGGATCAGCCCCAGCATTTT
CAWSNGGTGDQPQHF
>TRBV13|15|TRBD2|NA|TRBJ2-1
TGTGCCAGCAGCAGCGGGACTAGCGGGGGGGCCGAGCAGTTCTTC
CASSSGTSGGAEQFF
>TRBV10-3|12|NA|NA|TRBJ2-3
TGTGCCATCAGTGCATGGGACTCTACGCAGTATTTT
CAISAWDSTQYF
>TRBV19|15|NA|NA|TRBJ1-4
TGTGCCAGTAGTCCCCGACACGCAACTAATGAAAAACTGTTTTTT
CASSPRHATNEKLFF
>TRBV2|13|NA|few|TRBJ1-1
TGTGCCAGCAGTAGCTTGGGGCTCTCGGAAGCTTTCTTT
CASSSLGLSEAFF
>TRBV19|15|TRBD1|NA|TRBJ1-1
TGTGCCAGTAACGGACAGGGGGTTATATGGTCTGAAGCTTTCTTT
CASNGQGVIWSEAFF
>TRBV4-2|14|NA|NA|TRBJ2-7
TGTGCCAGCAGCCAAGACACGGACAGATTCGAGCAGTACTTC
CASSQDTDRFEQYF
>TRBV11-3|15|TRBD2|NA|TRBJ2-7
TGTGCCAGCAGCCATCGGACTAGCGGGGGACGGGAGCAGTACTTC
CASSHRTSGGREQYF
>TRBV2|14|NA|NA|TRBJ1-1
TGTGCCAGCAGTCTAGGACATATAACCCCTGAAGCTTTCTTT
CASSLGHITPEAFF
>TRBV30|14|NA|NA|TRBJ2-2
TGTGCCTGGAGGTCATTGGGAGAAGCCGGGGAGCTGTTTTTT
CAWRSLGEAGELFF
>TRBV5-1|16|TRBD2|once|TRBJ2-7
TGCGCCAGCCATCTATCCCCCTGGACTAGCGTCTACGAGCAGTACTTC
CASHLSPWTSVYEQYF
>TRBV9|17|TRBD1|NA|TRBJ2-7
TGTGCCAGCAGCGTGGATACCACAGGGGGCGTAGGAAGCGAGCAGTACTTC
CASSVDTTGGVGSEQYF
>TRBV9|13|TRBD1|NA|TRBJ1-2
TGTGCCAGCAGCCGACAGGGGAACTATGGCTACACCTTC
CASSRQGNYGYTF
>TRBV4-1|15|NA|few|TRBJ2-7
TGCGCCAGCAGCCAAGATCGGCGGGGTCGGTACGAGCAGTACTTC
CASSQDRRGRYEQYF
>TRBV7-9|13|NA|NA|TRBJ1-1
TGTGCCAGCAGCTTAGGGCAGGGGACTGAAGCTTTCTTT
CASSLGQGTEAFF
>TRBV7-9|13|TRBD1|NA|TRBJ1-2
TGTGCCAGCAGCCCGGGGACAGACTATGGCTACACCTTC
CASSPGTDYGYTF
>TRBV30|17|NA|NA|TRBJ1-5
TGTGCCTGGAGTGTACCCCAGGGAACAACGTACAATCAGCCCCAGCATTTT
CAWSVPQGTTYNQPQHF
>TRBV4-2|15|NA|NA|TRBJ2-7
TGTGCCAGCAGCCGCGTCGTGCAGGGGGGTTACGAGCAGTACTTC
CASSRVVQGGYEQYF
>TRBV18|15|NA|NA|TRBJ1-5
TGTGCCAGCTCACGCAGGGATGGGGGCAATCAGCCCCAGCATTTT
CASSRRDGGNQPQHF
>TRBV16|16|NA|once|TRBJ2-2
TGTGCCAGCAGCCCCTCGGCGGGACGGAACACCGGGGAGCTGTTTTTT
CASSPSAGRNTGELFF
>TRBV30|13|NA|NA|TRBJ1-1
TGTGCCTGGACAGGGGCAGGAGACACTGAAGCTTTCTTT
CAWTGAGDTEAFF
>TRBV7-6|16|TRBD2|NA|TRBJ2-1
TGTGCCAGCAGCCCCCAGACTAGCGGGTCCTGGAATGAGCAGTTCTTC
CASSPQTSGSWNEQFF
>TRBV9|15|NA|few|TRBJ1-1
TGTGCCAGCAGCGTAGAGTCCAGGGGTAACACTGAAGCTTTCTTT
CASSVESRGNTEAFF
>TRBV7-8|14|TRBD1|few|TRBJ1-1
TGTGCCAGCAGCCCAGGGACAGTACCTCCGGAAGCTTTCTTT
CASSPGTVPPEAFF
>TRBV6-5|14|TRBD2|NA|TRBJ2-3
TGTGCCACCTGCCTAAGGGGAGGGACAGATACGCAGTATTTT
CATCLRGGTDTQYF
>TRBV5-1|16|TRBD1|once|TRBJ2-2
TGCGCCAGCAGAAACAGGGGGCAAGTGAGGACCGGGGAGCTGTTTTTT
CASRNRGQVRTGELFF
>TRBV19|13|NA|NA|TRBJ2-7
TGTGCCAGTAGTTTTAGCGGAACCTACGAGCAGTACTTC
CASSFSGTYEQYF
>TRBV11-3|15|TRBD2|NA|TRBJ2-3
TGTGCCAGCAGCCCCCGGGGGGATGGGACAGATACGCAGTATTTT
CASSPRGDGTDTQYF
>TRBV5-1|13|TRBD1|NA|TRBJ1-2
TGCGCCAGCAGCCAAGGACAGGGGGATGGCTACACCTTC
CASSQGQGDGYTF
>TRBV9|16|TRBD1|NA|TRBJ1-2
TGTGCCAGCAGCGTAGCTCGGCAGGGGGCTAACTATGGCTACACCTTC
CASSVARQGANYGYTF
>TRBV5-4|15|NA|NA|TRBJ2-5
TGTGCCAGCAGCCATTTTGGTGGGGCCCGAGAGACCCAGTACTTC
CASSHFGGARETQYF
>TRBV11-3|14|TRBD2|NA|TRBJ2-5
TGTGCCAGCAGCCCAGCGGGGTACCAAGAGACCCAGTACTTC
CASSPAGYQETQYF
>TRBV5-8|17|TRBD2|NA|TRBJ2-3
TGTGCCAGCAGCTTGCGTTCGCCTAGCGGGAGGGCCGCGGGGCAGTATTTT
CASSLRSPSGRAAGQYF
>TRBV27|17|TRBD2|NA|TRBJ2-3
TGTGCCAGCAGTTCCCCTCTAGCGGCCTTATCCGTAAATACGCAGTATTTT
CASSSPLAALSVNTQYF
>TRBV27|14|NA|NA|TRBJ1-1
TGTGCCAGCAGTTTATCACAGCTGAACACTGAAGCTTTCTTT
CASSLSQLNTEAFF
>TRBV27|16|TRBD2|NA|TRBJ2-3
TGTGCCAGCAGCTCCGTGTCCCTAGCGGGAGGAGATACGCAGTATTTT
CASSSVSLAGGDTQYF
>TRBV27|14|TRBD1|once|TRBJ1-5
TGTGCCAGCAGTTTCGGACAGGGTGATCAGCCCCAGCATTTT
CASSFGQGDQPQHF
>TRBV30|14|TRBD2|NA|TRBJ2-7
TGTGCCGGGGGGGGCGGGAGGACTTTGGCCGAGCAGTACTTC
CAGGGGRTLAEQYF
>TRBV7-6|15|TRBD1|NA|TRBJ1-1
TGTGCCAGCAGCCGACCCGACAGGGGGTTCACTGAAGCTTTCTTT
CASSRPDRGFTEAFF
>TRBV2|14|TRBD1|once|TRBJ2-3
TGTGCCAGCAATCCCAGGGGGCGGCCAGATACGCAGTATTTT
CASNPRGRPDTQYF
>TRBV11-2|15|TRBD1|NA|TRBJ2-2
TGTGCCAGCACCTTACTACAGGGGTCCGGCGGGGAGCTGTTTTTT
CASTLLQGSGGELFF